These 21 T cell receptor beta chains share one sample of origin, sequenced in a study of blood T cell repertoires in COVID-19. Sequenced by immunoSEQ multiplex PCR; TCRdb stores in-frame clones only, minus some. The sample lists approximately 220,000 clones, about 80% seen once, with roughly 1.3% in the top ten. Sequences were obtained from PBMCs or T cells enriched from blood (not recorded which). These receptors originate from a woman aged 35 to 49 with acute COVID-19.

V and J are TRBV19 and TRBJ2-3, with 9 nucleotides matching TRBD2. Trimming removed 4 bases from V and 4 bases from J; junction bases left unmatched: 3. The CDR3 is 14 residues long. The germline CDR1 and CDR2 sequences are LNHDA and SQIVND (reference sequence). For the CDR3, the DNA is TGTGCCAGTAGTACCAGGACTAGCGCAGATACGCAGTATTTT. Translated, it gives CASSTRTSADTQYF.

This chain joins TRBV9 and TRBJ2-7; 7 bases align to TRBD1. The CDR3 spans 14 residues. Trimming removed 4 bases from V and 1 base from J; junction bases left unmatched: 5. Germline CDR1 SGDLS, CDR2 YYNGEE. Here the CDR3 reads CASSFTGQSYEQYF. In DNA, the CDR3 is TGTGCCAGCAGCTTCACGGGACAGTCCTACGAGCAGTACTTC.

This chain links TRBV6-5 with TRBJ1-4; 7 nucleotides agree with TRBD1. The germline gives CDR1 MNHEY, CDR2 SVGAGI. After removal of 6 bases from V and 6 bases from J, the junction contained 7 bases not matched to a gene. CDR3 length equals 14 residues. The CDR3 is CASRGQLTDEKLFF. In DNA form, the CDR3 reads TGTGCCAGCAGGGGACAGTTGACGGATGAAAAACTGTTTTTT.

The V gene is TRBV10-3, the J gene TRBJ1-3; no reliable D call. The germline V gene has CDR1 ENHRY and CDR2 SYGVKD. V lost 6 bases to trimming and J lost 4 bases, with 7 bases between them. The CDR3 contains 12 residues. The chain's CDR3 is CAIRGDGNTIYF. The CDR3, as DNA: TGTGCCATCAGGGGCGACGGAAACACCATATATTTT.

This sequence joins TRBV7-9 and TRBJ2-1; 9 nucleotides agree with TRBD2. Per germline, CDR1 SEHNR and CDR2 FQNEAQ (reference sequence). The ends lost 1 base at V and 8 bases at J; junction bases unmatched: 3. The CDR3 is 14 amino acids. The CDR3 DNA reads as TGTGCCAGCAGCTTAGTTAGCGGGGGTTATGAGCAGTTCTTC. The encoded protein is CASSLVSGGYEQFF.

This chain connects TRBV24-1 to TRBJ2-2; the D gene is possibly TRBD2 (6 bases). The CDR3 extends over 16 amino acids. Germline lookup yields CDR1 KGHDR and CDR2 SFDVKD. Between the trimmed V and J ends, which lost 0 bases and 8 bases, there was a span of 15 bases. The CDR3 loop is CATSDLLMRGGGELFF. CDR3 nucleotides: TGTGCCACCAGTGATTTGCTTATGCGGGGCGGAGGGGAGCTGTTTTTT.

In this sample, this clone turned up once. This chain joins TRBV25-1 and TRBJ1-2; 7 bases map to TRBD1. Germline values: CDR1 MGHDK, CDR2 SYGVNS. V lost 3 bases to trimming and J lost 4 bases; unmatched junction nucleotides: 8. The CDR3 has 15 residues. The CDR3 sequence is CASSDRGGFLYGYTF. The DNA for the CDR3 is TGTGCCAGCAGTGATCGAGGGGGCTTCCTCTATGGCTACACCTTC.

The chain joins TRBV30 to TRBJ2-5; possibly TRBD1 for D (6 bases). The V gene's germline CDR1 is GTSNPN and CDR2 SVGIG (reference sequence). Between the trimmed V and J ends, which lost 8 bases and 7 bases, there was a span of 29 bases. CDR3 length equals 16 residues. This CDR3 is CANGLAQGPGEVTQYF. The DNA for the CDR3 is TGTGCCAACGGCCTAGCCCAGGGGCCAGGAGAAGTGACCCAGTACTTC.

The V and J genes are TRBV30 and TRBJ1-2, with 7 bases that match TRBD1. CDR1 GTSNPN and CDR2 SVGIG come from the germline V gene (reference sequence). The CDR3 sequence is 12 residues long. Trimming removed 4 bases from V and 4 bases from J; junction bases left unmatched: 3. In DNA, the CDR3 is TGTGCCTGGAAACAGGGGATCTATGGCTACACCTTC. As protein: CAWKQGIYGYTF. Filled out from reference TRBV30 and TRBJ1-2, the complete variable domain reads SQTIHQWPATLVQPVGSPLSLECTVEGTSNPNLYWYRQAAGRGLQLLFYSVGIGQISSEVPQNLSASRPQDRQFILSSKKLLLSDSGFYLCAWKQGIYGYTFGSGTRLTVV.

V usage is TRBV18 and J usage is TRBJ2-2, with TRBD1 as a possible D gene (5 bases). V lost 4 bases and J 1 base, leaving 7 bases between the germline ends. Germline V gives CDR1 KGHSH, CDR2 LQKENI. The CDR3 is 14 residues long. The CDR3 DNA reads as TGTGCCAGCTCACAGGGGCGGAACACCGGGGAGCTGTTTTTT. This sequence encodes CASSQGRNTGELFF.

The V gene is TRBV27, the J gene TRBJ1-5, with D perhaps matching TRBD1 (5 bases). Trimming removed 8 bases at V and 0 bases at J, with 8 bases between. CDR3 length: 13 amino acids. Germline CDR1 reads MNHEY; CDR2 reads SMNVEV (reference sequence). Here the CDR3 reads CASGRASNQPQHF. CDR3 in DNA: TGTGCCAGCGGCAGGGCTAGCAATCAGCCCCAGCATTTT.

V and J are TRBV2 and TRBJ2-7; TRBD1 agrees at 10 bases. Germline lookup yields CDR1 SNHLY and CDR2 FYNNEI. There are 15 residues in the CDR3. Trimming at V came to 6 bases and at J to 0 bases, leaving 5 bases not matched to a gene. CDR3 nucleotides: TGTGCCAGCAGGGCCAGGACAGGGGGCTCCTACGAGCAGTACTTC. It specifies CASRARTGGSYEQYF.

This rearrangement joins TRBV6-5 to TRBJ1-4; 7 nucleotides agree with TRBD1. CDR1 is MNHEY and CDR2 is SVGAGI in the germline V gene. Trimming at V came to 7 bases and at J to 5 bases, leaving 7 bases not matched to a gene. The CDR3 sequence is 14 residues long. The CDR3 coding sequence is TGTGCCAGCACCACCGGGACAGAGAATGAAAAACTGTTTTTT. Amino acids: CASTTGTENEKLFF.

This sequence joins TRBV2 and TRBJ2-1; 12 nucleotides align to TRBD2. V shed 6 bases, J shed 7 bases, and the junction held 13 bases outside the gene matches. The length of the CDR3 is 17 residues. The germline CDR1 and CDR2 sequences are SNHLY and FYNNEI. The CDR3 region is CASRRGNLAGGPNEQFF. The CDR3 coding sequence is TGTGCCAGCAGGCGAGGGAATCTAGCGGGAGGGCCAAATGAGCAGTTCTTC. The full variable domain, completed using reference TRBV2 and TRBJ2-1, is EPEVTQTPSHQVTQMGQEVILRCVPISNHLYFYWYRQILGQKVEFLVSFYNNEISEKSEIFDDQFSVERPDGSNFTLKIRSTKLEDSAMYFCASRRGNLAGGPNEQFFGPGTRLTVL.

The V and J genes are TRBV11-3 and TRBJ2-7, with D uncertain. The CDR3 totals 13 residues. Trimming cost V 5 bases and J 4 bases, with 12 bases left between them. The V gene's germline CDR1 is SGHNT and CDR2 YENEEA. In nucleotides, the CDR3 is TGTGCCAGCAGCATTACTACTACTTACGAGCAGTACTTC. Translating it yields CASSITTTYEQYF.

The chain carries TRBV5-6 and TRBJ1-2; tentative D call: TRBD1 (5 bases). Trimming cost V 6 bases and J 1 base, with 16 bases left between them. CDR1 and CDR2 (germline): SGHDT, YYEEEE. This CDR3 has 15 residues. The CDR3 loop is CASTEGGAFNYGYTF. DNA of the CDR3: TGTGCCAGCACGGAGGGTGGGGCCTTTAACTATGGCTACACCTTC.

The CDR3 bases are TGTGCCAGCAGCTTACAATCCTCTGGAAACACCATATATTTT. This encodes CASSLQSSGNTIYF. The chain employs TRBV3-1 (or the pseudogene TRBV3-2) and TRBJ1-3; D unclear. This CDR3 has 14 amino acids. Germline CDR1 reads LGHDT; CDR2 reads YNNKEL (reference sequence). Trimming took off 5 bases at V and 0 bases at J, with 8 bases between the two ends.

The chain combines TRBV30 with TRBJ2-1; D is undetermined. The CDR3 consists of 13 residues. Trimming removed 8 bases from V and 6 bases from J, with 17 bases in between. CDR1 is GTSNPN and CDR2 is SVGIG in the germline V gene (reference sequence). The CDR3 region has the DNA TGTGCCGGGCCGTTGTTTCGTAGCAATGAGCAGTTCTTC. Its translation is CAGPLFRSNEQFF.

CDR3 in amino acids: CASGRFSNTGELFF. The DNA of the CDR3 is TGTGCCAGCGGGAGGTTCTCGAACACCGGGGAGCTGTTTTTT. This rearrangement joins TRBV7-9 to TRBJ2-2; D is possibly TRBD2 (6 bases). Trimming stripped 8 bases from V and 0 bases from J, with 10 bases between. Germline V gene lookup returns CDR1 SEHNR and CDR2 FQNEAQ (reference sequence). CDR3 length: 14 residues.

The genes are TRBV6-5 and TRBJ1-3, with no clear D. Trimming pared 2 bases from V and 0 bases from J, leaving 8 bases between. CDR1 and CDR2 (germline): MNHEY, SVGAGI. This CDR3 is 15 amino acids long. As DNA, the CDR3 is TGTGCCAGCAGTTACCTGAGGCCCTCTGGAAACACCATATATTTT. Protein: CASSYLRPSGNTIYF.

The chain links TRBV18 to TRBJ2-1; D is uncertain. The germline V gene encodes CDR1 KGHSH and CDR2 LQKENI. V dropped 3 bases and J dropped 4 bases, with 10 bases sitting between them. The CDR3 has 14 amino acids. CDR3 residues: CASSPPSSYNEQFF. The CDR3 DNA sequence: TGTGCCAGCTCACCCCCCTCCTCGTACAATGAGCAGTTCTTC.